Listed here are 8 T cell receptor beta chains from one sample, sequenced in a study of cytomegalovirus exposure and HLA in healthy donors. Using immunoSEQ multiplex PCR, the repertoire was profiled, and TCRdb retains in-frame clones only, with some absent. Of more than 200,000 clones in the sample, about 90% were seen once. The specimen was PBMCs. The receptors originated from a man between 18 and 35 years old in good health and CMV-seropositive.

The chain has TRBV30 and TRBJ2-1; perhaps D is TRBD1 or TRBD2 (5 bases each). CDR1 and CDR2 (germline): GTSNPN, SVGIG (reference sequence). The germline V and J ends were trimmed by 4 bases and 0 bases, with 10 bases remaining between them. CDR3 length equals 14 residues. CDR3 DNA: TGTGCCTGGACCCCAGGGAGCTCCTACAATGAGCAGTTCTTC. This sequence encodes CAWTPGSSYNEQFF. Combining the CDR3 with reference TRBV30 and TRBJ2-1 gives the whole variable domain SQTIHQWPATLVQPVGSPLSLECTVEGTSNPNLYWYRQAAGRGLQLLFYSVGIGQISSEVPQNLSASRPQDRQFILSSKKLLLSDSGFYLCAWTPGSSYNEQFFGPGTRLTVL.

The chain has TRBV5-4 and TRBJ1-2; D may be TRBD1 (6 bases). The CDR3 has 16 residues. The V gene's germline CDR1 is SGHNT and CDR2 YYREEE (reference sequence). V was shortened by 4 bases and J by 1 base, with 17 bases between the two germline ends. The CDR3 DNA follows: TGTGCCAGCAGCATGGGGGGGACATTTCGTAACTATGGCTACACCTTC. It yields the protein CASSMGGTFRNYGYTF.

This chain connects TRBV6-1 to TRBJ1-2; TRBD1 matches 9 bases. The CDR3 is made up of 14 amino acids. Trimming took 6 bases from V and 4 from J; bases not matched to a gene: 6. CDR1 and CDR2 (germline): MNHNS, SASEGT. The chain's CDR3 is CASSVGQGGYGYTF. CDR3 bases: TGTGCCAGCAGCGTGGGACAGGGAGGCTATGGCTACACCTTC.

The chain employs TRBV6-5 and TRBJ1-4; no reliable D call. Germline V gene sequence: CDR1 MNHEY, CDR2 SVGAGI. Deletions cut 0 bases from V and 0 bases from J, with 5 bases between. The CDR3 sequence is 15 residues long. The DNA of the CDR3 is TGTGCCAGCAGTTACTCCCGGGCAACTAATGAAAAACTGTTTTTT. It specifies CASSYSRATNEKLFF.

V gene TRBV4-1 combines with J gene TRBJ2-1, with 7 bases that match TRBD2. This CDR3 has 15 amino acids. After removal of 3 bases from V and 2 bases from J, the junction contained 4 bases not matched to a gene. Germline CDR1 and CDR2: MGHRA and YSYEKL. The CDR3 DNA sequence: TGCGCCAGCAGCCATAGCGGGTTAACCTACAATGAGCAGTTCTTC. This codes for CASSHSGLTYNEQFF.

The CDR3 DNA follows: TGTGCCATCAGTGAGGATGGGGAGACCCAGTACTTC. This translates into CAISEDGETQYF. V usage is TRBV10-3 and J usage is TRBJ2-5; D call uncertain. Germline loops: CDR1 ENHRY, CDR2 SYGVKD. The V end lost 2 bases, the J end lost 5 bases, and 6 bases lay between the germline ends. The CDR3 spans 12 residues.

The genes are TRBV2 and TRBJ2-1, with 9 bases matching TRBD2. Germline-derived CDR1 and CDR2 are SNHLY and FYNNEI. The CDR3 loop spans 15 amino acids. V dropped 4 bases and J dropped 9; count of bases not matched to a gene: 10. This CDR3 is CASSGGLAGKGEQFF. The CDR3, as DNA: TGTGCCAGCAGTGGAGGGCTAGCGGGAAAGGGTGAGCAGTTCTTC.

The chain combines TRBV6-1 with TRBJ1-5, with D maybe TRBD1 (5 bases). The CDR3 consists of 13 residues. Between the trimmed V and J ends, which lost 2 bases and 6 bases, there was a span of 8 bases. Per germline, CDR1 MNHNS and CDR2 SASEGT. CDR3 in DNA: TGTGCCAGCAGTGAACTTCAGGGTCAGCCCCAGCATTTT. Protein sequence: CASSELQGQPQHF.